The present T cell receptor (beta chain) was sequenced within a study of T-cell memory formation after mild COVID-19. Broader study findings: Cross-reactive memory appears to have joined, as suggested by some responding clones showing up in pre-infection memory.

Via MiXCR, TCRdb re-called the 5' RACE reads, giving one row per CDR3 protein. The sample consists of 110,000 to 150,000 distinct CDR3 sequences, about 25% of them appearing once. V dropped 3 bases and J dropped 2 bases, with 14 bases sitting between them. The germline V gene has CDR1 MNHEY and CDR2 SVGAGI. The CDR3 is 15 amino acids. This clonotype was detected only a few times. Its target is unknown. The sequencing input was PBMCs or a T cell subset sorted from them (not recorded which). This rearrangement joins TRBV6-5 to TRBJ2-7, with D perhaps TRBD2 (5 bases). This TCR was sampled from an adult woman who had mild COVID-19 (a few samples of this study predate the infection). Cell type and time point are not known. CDR3 sequence (DNA): TGTGCCAGCAGTTATGAGGCTAGCTGGGCCTACGAGCAGTACTTC. Protein: CASSYEASWAYEQYF.